Following are 27 T cell receptor beta chains from one sample sequenced in a study of cytomegalovirus exposure and HLA in healthy donors. The PCR ran on 60 Vbeta and 13 Jbeta primers. Assay: immunoSEQ multiplex PCR; the TCRdb copy retains only in-frame clones and omits some. The profile covers some 120,000 clones, with about two thirds appearing a single time and around 6.6% taken by the ten largest. Sequenced input: PBMCs. Source of these receptors: a middle-aged man in good health and CMV-seropositive.

A single count supports this clone. J is TRBJ1-1 and V is TRBV6-6; tentatively, D is TRBD1 (6 bases). V lost 0 bases and J 1 base, leaving 9 bases between the germline ends. The CDR3 covers 15 residues. Germline V gene lookup returns CDR1 MNHNY and CDR2 SVGAGI (reference sequence). The chain's CDR3 is CASSYSIGGNTEAFF. The DNA of the CDR3 is TGTGCCAGCAGTTACTCGATAGGGGGGAACACTGAAGCTTTCTTT.

The chain carries TRBV6-4 and TRBJ2-3; D unclear. Germline V gene data show CDR1 as MRHNA and CDR2 as SNTAGT. This CDR3 region has 13 residues. The germline V and J ends were trimmed by 6 bases and 2 bases, with 9 bases remaining between them. CDR3 protein: CASRKTITDTQYF. CDR3 nucleotides: TGTGCCAGCAGAAAAACAATCACAGATACGCAGTATTTT.

This clone has only a few counts. The chain joins TRBV28 to TRBJ2-2; 11 bases fit TRBD2. The CDR3 covers 19 residues. Germline trimming cut 7 bases from V and 4 bases from J; bases unmatched to any gene: 17. The germline V gene has CDR1 MDHEN and CDR2 SYDVKM. The CDR3 region is CASTLTWTSGLPSTGELFF. The CDR3 bases are TGTGCCAGCACCCTCACCTGGACTAGCGGGCTACCTAGCACCGGGGAGCTGTTTTTT. The variable domain in full, completed from reference TRBV28 and TRBJ2-2, reads DVKVTQSSRYLVKRTGEKVFLECVQDMDHENMFWYRQDPGLGLRLIYFSYDVKMKEKGDIPEGYSVSREKKERFSLILESASTNQTSMYLCASTLTWTSGLPSTGELFFGEGSRLTVL.

The chain carries TRBV27 and TRBJ1-5, with D maybe TRBD1 (5 bases). The CDR3 extends over 15 amino acids. The ends were cut back, 6 bases at V and 3 bases at J, with 15 bases in the middle. CDR1 is MNHEY, CDR2 SMNVEV, per germline (reference sequence). This CDR3 reads CASSPGDSPNQPQHF. The CDR3 region has the DNA TGTGCCAGCAGCCCAGGAGACAGCCCCAATCAGCCCCAGCATTTT.

The genes are TRBV5-1 and TRBJ2-5; possible D gene TRBD2, 6 bases. Trimming left V 4 bases short and J 5 bases short, with 12 bases between. Germline V gene sequence: CDR1 SGHRS, CDR2 YFSETQ. The CDR3 spans 13 residues. The CDR3 bases are TGCGCCAGCAGCCACGGGGGTGCGGAGACCCAGTACTTC. Residues: CASSHGGAETQYF.

The table lists this clone with a few counts. The chain combines TRBV29-1 with TRBJ1-1; D perhaps matches TRBD1 (5 bases). Germline CDR1 SQVTM, CDR2 ANQGSEA. The CDR3 is 12 residues long. The CDR3 region is CSAGGEGTEAFF. As DNA, the CDR3 is TGCAGTGCGGGGGGGGAGGGCACTGAAGCTTTCTTT. Looking up the rest from reference TRBV29-1 and TRBJ1-1 gives the full variable domain: SAVISQKPSRDICQRGTSLTIQCQVDSQVTMMFWYRQQPGQSLTLIATANQGSEATYESGFVIDKFPISRPNLTFSTLTVSNMSPEDSSIYLCSAGGEGTEAFFGQGTRLTVV.

This clone appeared a few times. The chain uses TRBV5-1 and TRBJ1-6; D is undetermined. V gave up 0 bases and J gave up 9 bases, with 13 bases separating them. CDR3 length equals 15 residues. Per germline, CDR1 SGHRS and CDR2 YFSETQ. The CDR3 DNA reads as TGCGCCAGCAGCTTGGTAGGAGCCGAGGGTTCACCCCTCCACTTT. Translated, it gives CASSLVGAEGSPLHF. Full variable domain (remainder filled in from reference TRBV5-1 and TRBJ1-6): KAGVTQTPRYLIKTRGQQVTLSCSPISGHRSVSWYQQTPGQGLQFLFEYFSETQRNKGNFPGRFSGRQFSNSRSEMNVSTLELGDSALYLCASSLVGAEGSPLHFGNGTRLTVT.

The chain links TRBV28 to TRBJ2-7, with a possible D match to TRBD1 (6 bases). Germline V CDR1 and CDR2: MDHEN, SYDVKM. The germline V and J ends were trimmed by 1 base and 2 bases, with 15 bases remaining between them. This CDR3 contains 16 residues. CDR3 in DNA: TGTGCCAGCAGTTTATCTTCTGGGCAGGGGCCCTACGAGCAGTACTTC. This sequence encodes CASSLSSGQGPYEQYF. The entire variable domain, with the rest obtained from reference TRBV28 and TRBJ2-7, is as follows: DVKVTQSSRYLVKRTGEKVFLECVQDMDHENMFWYRQDPGLGLRLIYFSYDVKMKEKGDIPEGYSVSREKKERFSLILESASTNQTSMYLCASSLSSGQGPYEQYFGPGTRLTVT.

This clone was seen only a few times. The chain has TRBV6-5 and TRBJ2-7, with 8 bases that match TRBD1. The CDR3 loop spans 15 amino acids. Looked up from germline, CDR1 is MNHEY and CDR2 is SVGAGI. V dropped 6 bases and J dropped 4; count of bases not matched to a gene: 11. CDR3 sequence (DNA): TGTGCCAGCAGCCTCGGTCATGGACAGGGATACGAGCAGTACTTC. This sequence encodes CASSLGHGQGYEQYF.

The J gene is TRBJ2-5, the V gene TRBV30; 8 bases line up with TRBD1. V trimming: 4 bases; J trimming: 2 bases; junction bases outside the gene matches: 0. The V gene's germline CDR1 is GTSNPN and CDR2 SVGIG (reference sequence). The CDR3 contains 12 residues. The CDR3 reads CAWNRGQETQYF. The CDR3 DNA is TGTGCCTGGAACAGGGGGCAAGAGACCCAGTACTTC.

The V gene is TRBV4-1, the J gene TRBJ2-5; no clear D gene. The CDR3 has 16 amino acids. The ends were cut back, 0 bases at V and 2 bases at J, with 13 bases in the middle. CDR1 is MGHRA, CDR2 YSYEKL, per germline. The CDR3 DNA reads as TGCGCCAGCAGCCAAGAATACAGAGCCTTACAAGAGACCCAGTACTTC. Protein sequence: CASSQEYRALQETQYF.

The gene calls are TRBV19 and TRBJ2-2; possible D gene TRBD1, 6 bases. Trimming shortened V by 8 bases and J by 1 base, and 11 bases separated the two germline ends. The CDR3 sequence is 14 residues long. The germline V gene encodes CDR1 LNHDA and CDR2 SQIVND (reference sequence). The CDR3 DNA reads TGTGCCAGTCGGCCCAGGGGGAACACCGGGGAGCTGTTTTTT. Amino acid sequence: CASRPRGNTGELFF.

The V call is TRBV5-1, the J call TRBJ2-1, with TRBD1 matching over 7 bases. Germline lookup yields CDR1 SGHRS and CDR2 YFSETQ. With 4 bases clipped from V and 12 bases from J, the junction kept 10 bases outside the gene matches. The CDR3 consists of 13 residues. The CDR3 loop reads CASSQVKQGRQFF. The CDR3 DNA follows: TGCGCCAGCAGCCAAGTAAAACAGGGGCGGCAGTTCTTC.

The chain recombines TRBV15 with TRBJ2-5; D is perhaps TRBD2 (6 bases). In germline, CDR1 is LNHNV, CDR2 YYDKDF (reference sequence). The V end was cut by 7 bases, the J end by 5 bases, with 20 bases between. CDR3 length: 15 amino acids. CDR3: CATNIVRESRETQYF. The CDR3 DNA sequence: TGTGCCACCAATATAGTGCGGGAAAGTAGGGAGACCCAGTACTTC.

The V call is TRBV28, the J call TRBJ2-3, with D tentatively TRBD2 (6 bases). The CDR3 is made up of 15 amino acids. V shed 5 bases and J shed 0 bases, with 12 bases lying between them. From germline, CDR1 is MDHEN and CDR2 SYDVKM. The CDR3 DNA reads TGTGCCAGCAGTCCCAGGGACTTTAGCACAGATACGCAGTATTTT. It encodes CASSPRDFSTDTQYF. Full variable domain (missing parts from reference TRBV28 and TRBJ2-3): DVKVTQSSRYLVKRTGEKVFLECVQDMDHENMFWYRQDPGLGLRLIYFSYDVKMKEKGDIPEGYSVSREKKERFSLILESASTNQTSMYLCASSPRDFSTDTQYFGPGTRLTVL.

The chain joins TRBV5-6 to TRBJ1-2; perhaps TRBD1 as D (5 bases). Germline V gene data show CDR1 as SGHDT and CDR2 as YYEEEE. This CDR3 comprises 13 residues. Trimming removed 5 bases at V and 2 bases at J, with 10 bases between. The CDR3 bases are TGTGCCAGCAGGCGGGACGGGAACTATGGCTACACCTTC. It specifies CASRRDGNYGYTF. Full variable domain (outside the CDR3, taken from reference TRBV5-6 and TRBJ1-2): DAGVTQSPTHLIKTRGQQVTLRCSPKSGHDTVSWYQQALGQGPQFIFQYYEEEERQRGNFPDRFSGHQFPNYSSELNVNALLLGDSALYLCASRRDGNYGYTFGSGTRLTVV.

This chain joins TRBV6-6 and TRBJ2-5; D may be TRBD2 (7 bases). The germline V gene has CDR1 MNHNY and CDR2 SVGAGI (reference sequence). The CDR3 is 14 residues long. V lost 7 bases and J lost 5, with 17 bases in between. The CDR3 protein is CASTKGGPEETQYF. CDR3 in DNA: TGTGCCAGCACCAAGGGGGGGCCGGAGGAGACCCAGTACTTC.

This clone was counted only a few times. This rearrangement joins TRBV28 to TRBJ1-5; a possible D gene is TRBD1 (5 bases). This CDR3 is built from 12 residues. CDR1 MDHEN and CDR2 SYDVKM come from the germline V gene. The germline V and J ends were trimmed by 8 bases and 8 bases, with 13 bases remaining between them. The CDR3 sequence: CASGGGREPQHF. The CDR3 DNA follows: TGTGCCAGCGGGGGAGGAAGGGAGCCCCAGCATTTT.

V is TRBV5-6 and J is TRBJ1-5; TRBD1 might be the D (6 bases). Germline V gene lookup returns CDR1 SGHDT and CDR2 YYEEEE. This CDR3 region has 16 residues. Trimming removed 2 bases from V and 3 bases from J, with 15 bases in between. The DNA for the CDR3 is TGTGCCAGCAGCTTAGGGGGAGGGGACGTCAATCAGCCCCAGCATTTT. This sequence encodes CASSLGGGDVNQPQHF.

J is TRBJ1-1 and V is TRBV11-2; possibly TRBD1 for D (6 bases). The germline V gene has CDR1 SGHAT and CDR2 FQNNGV. V was cut by 4 bases and J by 7 bases, with 16 bases left in between. This CDR3 region has 14 residues. The CDR3 DNA is TGTGCCAGCAGCTCTTTCCGGGACACCGGTGAAGCTTTCTTT. Amino acid sequence: CASSSFRDTGEAFF.

This clone was observed a handful of times. V is TRBV4-1 and J is TRBJ2-7; D gene ambiguous. The CDR3 has 13 residues. V lost 0 bases and J 3 bases, leaving 6 bases between the germline ends. The germline gives CDR1 MGHRA, CDR2 YSYEKL. CDR3 sequence reads: CASSQDAGYEQYF. The CDR3 DNA reads as TGCGCCAGCAGCCAAGATGCAGGCTACGAGCAGTACTTC.

V usage is TRBV4-1 and J usage is TRBJ1-1; TRBD1 might be the D (6 bases). Germline V lookup: CDR1 MGHRA, CDR2 YSYEKL. V was shortened by 4 bases and J by 1 base, with 19 bases between the two germline ends. CDR3 size: 17 residues. The CDR3 here is CASSPSGQTIGNTEAFF. CDR3 nucleotides: TGCGCCAGCAGCCCGAGTGGACAGACAATCGGGAACACTGAAGCTTTCTTT.

This clone was detected many times. The chain carries TRBV30 and TRBJ1-1; no clear D gene. Trimming pared 0 bases from V and 5 bases from J, leaving 4 bases between. The CDR3 is 11 residues long. CDR1 is GTSNPN, CDR2 SVGIG, per germline (reference sequence). The CDR3 region is CAWSVLTEAFF. The CDR3, as DNA: TGTGCCTGGAGTGTACTAACTGAAGCTTTCTTT.

Regarding this clone: Germline is not matched at one junction end, which may reflect a read error. The V and J genes are TRBV7-7 and TRBJ2-5; possible D gene TRBD2, 6 bases. The length of the CDR3 is 15 residues. Germline CDR1 is SSHAT and CDR2 is FNYEAQ (reference sequence). CDR3 sequence: CASSPGGGGGETQYF. In DNA form, the CDR3 reads TGTGCTAGCAGCCCCGGTGGGGGAGGCGGAGAGACCCAGTACTTC.

V usage is TRBV19 and J usage is TRBJ2-4; TRBD2 aligns across 12 bases. This CDR3 spans 18 amino acids. Germline CDR1 and CDR2: LNHDA and SQIVND (reference sequence). V was pared by 3 bases and J by 8 bases, with 14 bases of the junction left unmatched. The CDR3 coding sequence is TGTGCCAGTAGTATCCTTTCCCTAGCGGGGGGGCCCGGGGACATTCAGTACTTC. This sequence encodes CASSILSLAGGPGDIQYF.

This clone was recorded only once. The CDR3 is CASRREGSALHF. CDR3 coding DNA: TGTGCCAGCAGACGGGAAGGATCGGCCCTCCACTTT. This sequence joins TRBV2 and TRBJ1-6; D gene ambiguous. Germline values: CDR1 SNHLY, CDR2 FYNNEI. V lost 6 bases, J lost 14 bases, and 14 bases lay in between. This CDR3 contains 12 residues.

The genes are TRBV12-5 and TRBJ1-5, with D perhaps matching TRBD1 (5 bases). This CDR3 is built from 20 residues. CDR1 is LGHNT, CDR2 FRNRAP, per germline. V lost 3 bases and J lost 4, with 28 bases in between. As DNA, the CDR3 is TGTGCTAGTGGTTTACCACTCGCCCCCTACCGGGCTGGGGGGAATCAGCCCCAGCATTTT. As protein: CASGLPLAPYRAGGNQPQHF.